The TCR beta chain under discussion was sequenced for a study of T cells after yellow fever vaccination. This clonotype appeared many times. TCRdb analysed the 5' RACE reads with MiXCR anew, one entry per CDR3 protein. The table has some 390,000 distinct CDR3 sequences, about 17% seen once. This TCR was sampled from a young man who received the YFV17D yellow fever vaccine. The material was PBMCs, obtained before the yellow fever booster vaccination.

CDR3 DNA sequence: TGTGCCAGCAGTCCTAGCCCGGGACACTTGTTTTTT. This gives the protein CASSPSPGHLFF. The chain joins TRBV6-5 to TRBJ1-4; a weak D match, TRBD1 (6 bases). Germline lookup yields CDR1 MNHEY and CDR2 SVGAGI. The CDR3 contains 12 residues. V lost 5 bases and J lost 15, with 16 bases in between.